This TCR beta chain emerged from a study of shared clonotypes between healthy human individuals. Study-level information: The plates for each donor numbered three CD4 naive, three CD4 memory, two CD8 naive and one CD8 memory. Overall study findings and caveats: What naive subsets generally showed was a larger estimated richness than memory subsets showed. Owing to a small donor count, the genetic and exposure-history diversity represented was limited.

Notes on this clone: Its specificity is unknown.

Trimming removed 4 bases from V and 5 bases from J, with 14 bases in between. The CDR3 has 15 residues. The repertoire was sequenced with immunoSEQ multiplex PCR; TCRdb's copy has only in-frame clones and lacks some. There are hundreds of thousands of clones in the sample; over 65% occur only once, and about 1.7% lies in the top ten. Caucasian adults residing in Nashville, Tennessee made up all the donors. The receptor comes from a woman in her 30s in good health. V and J are TRBV7-1 and TRBJ2-2; D tentatively reads TRBD1 or TRBD2 (5 bases each). TRBV7-1 is placed among ORFs of uncertain function. Sequenced: memory CD4+ T cells sorted from blood. The subset here: CD45RA-negative fraction. The CDR3 protein is CASSLGWDQTGELFF. CDR3 coding DNA: TGTGCCAGCAGCTTAGGGTGGGACCAGACCGGGGAGCTGTTTTTT.